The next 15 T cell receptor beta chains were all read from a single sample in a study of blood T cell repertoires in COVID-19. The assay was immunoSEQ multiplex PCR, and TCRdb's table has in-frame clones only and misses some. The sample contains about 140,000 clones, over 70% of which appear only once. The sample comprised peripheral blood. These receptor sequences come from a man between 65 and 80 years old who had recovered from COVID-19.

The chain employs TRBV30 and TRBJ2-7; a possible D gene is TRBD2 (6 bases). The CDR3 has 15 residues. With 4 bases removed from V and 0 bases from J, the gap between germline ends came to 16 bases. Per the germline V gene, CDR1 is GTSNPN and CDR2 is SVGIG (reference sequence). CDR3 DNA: TGTGCCTGGAACACGGGGGAGTGGAGCTCCTACGAGCAGTACTTC. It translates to CAWNTGEWSSYEQYF.

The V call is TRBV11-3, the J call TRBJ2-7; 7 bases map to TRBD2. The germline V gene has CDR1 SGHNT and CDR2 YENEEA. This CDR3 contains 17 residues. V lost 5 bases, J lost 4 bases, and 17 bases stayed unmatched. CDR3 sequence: CASSQKGLEAGRYEQYF. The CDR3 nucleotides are TGTGCCAGCAGCCAGAAGGGTTTGGAAGCGGGACGTTACGAGCAGTACTTC.

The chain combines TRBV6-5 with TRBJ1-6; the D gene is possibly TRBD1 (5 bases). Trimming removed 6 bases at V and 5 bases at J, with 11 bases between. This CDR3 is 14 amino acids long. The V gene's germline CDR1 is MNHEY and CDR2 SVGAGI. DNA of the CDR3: TGTGCCAGCAGGGGCGGGGCTGATAATTCACCCCTCCACTTT. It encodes CASRGGADNSPLHF.

In DNA, the CDR3 is TGCGCCAGCAGCCAAGTGTCTAGCGGGAGAGGTCACGAGCAGTACTTC. It translates to CASSQVSSGRGHEQYF. This rearrangement joins TRBV4-1 to TRBJ2-7; TRBD2 matches 10 bases. J was trimmed by 5 bases and V by 1 base; bases with no gene match: 8. This CDR3 is built from 16 residues. Germline V gives CDR1 MGHRA, CDR2 YSYEKL.

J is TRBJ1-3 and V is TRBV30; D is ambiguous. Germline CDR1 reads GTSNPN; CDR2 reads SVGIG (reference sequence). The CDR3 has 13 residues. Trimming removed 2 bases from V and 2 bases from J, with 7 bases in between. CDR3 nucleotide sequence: TGTGCCTGGAGTCCCCAGGCTGGAAACACCATATATTTT. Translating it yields CAWSPQAGNTIYF.

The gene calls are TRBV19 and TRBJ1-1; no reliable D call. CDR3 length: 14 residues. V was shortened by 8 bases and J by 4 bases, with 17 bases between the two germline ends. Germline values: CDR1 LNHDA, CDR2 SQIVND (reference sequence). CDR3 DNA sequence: TGTGCCAGTCATCCGAGAGGAACGGGCACTGAAGCTTTCTTT. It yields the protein CASHPRGTGTEAFF.

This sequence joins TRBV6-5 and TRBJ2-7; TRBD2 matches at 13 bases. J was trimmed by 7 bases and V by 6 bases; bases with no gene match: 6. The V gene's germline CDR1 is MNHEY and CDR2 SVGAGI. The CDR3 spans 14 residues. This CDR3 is CASRGLAGAWEQYF. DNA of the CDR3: TGTGCCAGCAGAGGACTAGCGGGAGCTTGGGAGCAGTACTTC.

The CDR3 here is CASAGDRATDTQYF. CDR3 bases: TGCGCCAGCGCTGGGGACAGGGCGACAGATACGCAGTATTTT. The rearrangement joins TRBV10-1 to TRBJ2-3; TRBD1 matches at 9 bases. The V and J ends lost 8 bases and 3 bases, in that order; junction bases with no gene match: 6. The CDR3 is made up of 14 amino acids. Germline values: CDR1 WNHNN, CDR2 SYGVQD (reference sequence).

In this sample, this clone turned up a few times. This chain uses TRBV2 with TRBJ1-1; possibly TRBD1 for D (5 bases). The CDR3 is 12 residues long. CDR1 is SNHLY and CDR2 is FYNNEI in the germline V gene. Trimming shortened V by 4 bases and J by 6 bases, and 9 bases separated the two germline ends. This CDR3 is CASSVDNPEAFF. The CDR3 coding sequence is TGTGCCAGCAGTGTGGACAACCCTGAAGCTTTCTTT.

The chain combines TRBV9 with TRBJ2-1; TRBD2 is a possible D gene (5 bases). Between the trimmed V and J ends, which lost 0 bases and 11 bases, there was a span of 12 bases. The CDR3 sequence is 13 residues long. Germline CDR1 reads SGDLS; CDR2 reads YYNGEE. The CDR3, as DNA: TGTGCCAGCAGCGTAGAATGGTCGGGAAAGCAGTTCTTC. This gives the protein CASSVEWSGKQFF.

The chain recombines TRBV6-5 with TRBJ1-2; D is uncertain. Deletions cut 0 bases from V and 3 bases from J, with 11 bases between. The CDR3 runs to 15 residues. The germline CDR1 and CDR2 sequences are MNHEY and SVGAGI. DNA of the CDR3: TGTGCCAGCAGTTACTCGAGGCAGAACCACTATGGCTACACCTTC. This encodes CASSYSRQNHYGYTF.

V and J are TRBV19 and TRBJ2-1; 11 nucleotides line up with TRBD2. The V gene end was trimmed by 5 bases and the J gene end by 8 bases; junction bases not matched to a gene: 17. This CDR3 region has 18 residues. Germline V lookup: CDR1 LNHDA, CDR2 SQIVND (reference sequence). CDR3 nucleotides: TGTGCCAGTAGTCTGCAGCTTTTAGCGGGAGGGCCGAATGATGAGCAGTTCTTC. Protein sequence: CASSLQLLAGGPNDEQFF.

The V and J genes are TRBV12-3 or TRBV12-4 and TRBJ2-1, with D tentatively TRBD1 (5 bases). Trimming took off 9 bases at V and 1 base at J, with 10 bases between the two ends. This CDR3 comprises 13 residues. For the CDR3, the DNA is TGTGCCAGTGGTAGGGGATCCTACAATGAGCAGTTCTTC. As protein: CASGRGSYNEQFF.

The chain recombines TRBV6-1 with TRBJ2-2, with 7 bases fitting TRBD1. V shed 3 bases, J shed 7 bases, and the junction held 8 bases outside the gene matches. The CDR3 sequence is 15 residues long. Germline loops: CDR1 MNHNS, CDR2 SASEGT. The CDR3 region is CASSEQTGRFGELFF. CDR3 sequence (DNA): TGTGCCAGCAGTGAGCAGACAGGGCGGTTCGGGGAGCTGTTTTTT.

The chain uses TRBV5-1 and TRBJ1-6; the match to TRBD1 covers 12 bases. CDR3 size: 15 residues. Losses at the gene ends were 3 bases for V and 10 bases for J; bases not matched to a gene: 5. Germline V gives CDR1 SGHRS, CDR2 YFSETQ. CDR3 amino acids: CASSSGTGGWSPLHF. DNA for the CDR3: TGCGCCAGCAGCTCCGGGACAGGGGGCTGGTCACCCCTCCACTTT.